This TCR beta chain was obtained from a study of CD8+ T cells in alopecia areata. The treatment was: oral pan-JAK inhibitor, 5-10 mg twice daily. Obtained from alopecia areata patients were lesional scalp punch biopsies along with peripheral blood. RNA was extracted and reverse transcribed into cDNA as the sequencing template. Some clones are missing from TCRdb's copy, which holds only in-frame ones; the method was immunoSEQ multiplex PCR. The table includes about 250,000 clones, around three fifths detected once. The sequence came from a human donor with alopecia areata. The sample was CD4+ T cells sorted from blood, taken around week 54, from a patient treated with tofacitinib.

CDR3: CASSLGLAGGEQFF. The CDR3 DNA follows: TGTGCCAGCAGCTTGGGACTAGCAGGGGGTGAGCAGTTCTTC. The chain is built from TRBV5-6 and TRBJ2-1; perhaps D is TRBD1 or TRBD2 (7 bases each). CDR3 length equals 14 residues. Between the trimmed V and J ends, which lost 0 bases and 9 bases, there was a span of 13 bases. Germline CDR1 is SGHDT and CDR2 is YYEEEE.